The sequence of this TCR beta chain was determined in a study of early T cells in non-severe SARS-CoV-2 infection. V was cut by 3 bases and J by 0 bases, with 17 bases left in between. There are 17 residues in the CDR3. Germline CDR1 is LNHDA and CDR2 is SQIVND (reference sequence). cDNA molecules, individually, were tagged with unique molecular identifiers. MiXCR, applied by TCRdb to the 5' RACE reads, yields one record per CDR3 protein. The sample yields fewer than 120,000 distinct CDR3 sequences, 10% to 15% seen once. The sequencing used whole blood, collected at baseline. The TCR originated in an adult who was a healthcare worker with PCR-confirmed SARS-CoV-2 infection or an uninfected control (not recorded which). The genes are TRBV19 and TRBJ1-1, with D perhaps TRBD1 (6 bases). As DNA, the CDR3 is TGTGCCAGTAGTATCCCCGACAGGACGAGAATGAACACTGAAGCTTTCTTT. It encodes CASSIPDRTRMNTEAFF.